These 24 T cell receptor beta chains came from one sample sequenced in a study of blood T cell repertoires in COVID-19. Some clones are missing from TCRdb's copy, which holds only in-frame ones; the method was immunoSEQ multiplex PCR. The sample consists of roughly 43,000 clones, about four fifths of them appearing once. The material sequenced was peripheral blood. The receptors originated from a woman of 80 years or more with acute or convalescent COVID-19.

This rearrangement joins TRBV19 to TRBJ1-5; 9 nucleotides line up with TRBD1. The CDR3 sequence is 17 residues long. CDR1 is LNHDA, CDR2 SQIVND, per germline (reference sequence). The J segment lost 3 bases and the V segment lost 9 bases, leaving 15 bases of the junction unmatched. The CDR3 DNA sequence: TGTGCCAGCCGACCGGGACAGGGACATGAAGACAATCAGCCCCAGCATTTT. Translating gives CASRPGQGHEDNQPQHF. Full variable domain (outside the CDR3, taken from reference TRBV19 and TRBJ1-5): DGGITQSPKYLFRKEGQNVTLSCEQNLNHDAMYWYRQDPGQGLRLIYYSQIVNDFQKGDIAEGYSVSREKKESFPLTVTSAQKNPTAFYLCASRPGQGHEDNQPQHFGDGTRLSIL.

V gene TRBV6-5 combines with J gene TRBJ1-4; maybe TRBD1 (6 bases). Germline V gene data show CDR1 as MNHEY and CDR2 as SVGAGI. V was shortened by 7 bases and J by 7 bases, with 16 bases between the two germline ends. CDR3 length: 14 amino acids. CDR3 in amino acids: CASNQQGNGEKLFF. In nucleotides, the CDR3 is TGTGCCAGCAATCAACAGGGTAACGGTGAAAAACTGTTTTTT.

V gene TRBV7-2 combines with J gene TRBJ2-2; TRBD1 matches at 8 bases. The V gene's germline CDR1 is SGHTA and CDR2 FQGNSA. With 6 bases clipped from V and 1 base from J, the junction kept 4 bases outside the gene matches. This CDR3 region has 15 residues. CDR3 bases: TGTGCCAGCAGGTCCGGGACAGGGAACACCGGGGAGCTGTTTTTT. As protein: CASRSGTGNTGELFF.

The chain carries TRBV5-6 and TRBJ2-3; 12 nucleotides line up with TRBD2. Germline V CDR1 and CDR2: SGHDT, YYEEEE. The ends lost 4 bases at V and 3 bases at J; junction bases unmatched: 6. This CDR3 contains 16 residues. CDR3 sequence reads: CASSHGLAGLTDTQYF. The CDR3 DNA reads TGTGCCAGCAGCCACGGACTAGCGGGGTTGACAGATACGCAGTATTTT.

The CDR3 DNA reads TGTGCCAGCTCACCGGACAGGGGGCTCCAGAACACTGAAGCTTTCTTT. Translated, it gives CASSPDRGLQNTEAFF. V and J are TRBV18 and TRBJ1-1, with 11 bases matching TRBD1. Germline V gene sequence: CDR1 KGHSH, CDR2 LQKENI. The junction had 4 bases not matched to a gene; V was cut back by 3 bases and J by 1 base. The CDR3 covers 16 residues. The variable domain in full, completed from reference TRBV18 and TRBJ1-1, reads NAGVMQNPRHLVRRRGQEARLRCSPMKGHSHVYWYRQLPEEGLKFMVYLQKENIIDESGMPKERFSAEFPKEGPSILRIQQVVRGDSAAYFCASSPDRGLQNTEAFFGQGTRLTVV.

The chain links TRBV19 to TRBJ2-3; maybe TRBD1 (6 bases). V lost 5 bases to trimming and J lost 4 bases, with 10 bases between them. This CDR3 contains 13 residues. Per germline, CDR1 LNHDA and CDR2 SQIVND (reference sequence). The CDR3: CASSGGYADTQYF. The CDR3 bases are TGTGCCAGTAGTGGGGGCTACGCAGATACGCAGTATTTT.

This clone was detected a few times. This chain uses TRBV2 with TRBJ2-3, with 9 bases matching TRBD2. V was pared by 7 bases and J by 1 base, with 6 bases of the junction left unmatched. Germline assignment: CDR1 SNHLY and CDR2 FYNNEI. The CDR3 runs to 15 residues. CDR3 region: CASNPSGIRTDTQYF. DNA of the CDR3: TGTGCCAGCAATCCTAGCGGGATACGCACAGATACGCAGTATTTT.

The CDR3 DNA reads TGTGCCAGCAGTTCCTCGCCGGGTGCGGGGTATGGCTACACCTTC. It translates to CASSSSPGAGYGYTF. The rearrangement uses TRBV6-5 and TRBJ1-2; D gene uncertain. V shed 4 bases and J shed 5 bases, with 17 bases lying between them. The CDR3 runs to 15 residues. Germline V gene sequence: CDR1 MNHEY, CDR2 SVGAGI.

This chain joins TRBV7-2 and TRBJ1-2; TRBD1 is a possible D gene (5 bases). This CDR3 has 15 amino acids. CDR1 is SGHTA, CDR2 FQGNSA, per germline. Trimming cost V 4 bases and J 0 bases, with 12 bases left between them. The CDR3 sequence is CASSSLGGANYGYTF. CDR3 bases: TGTGCCAGCAGCTCGCTGGGGGGAGCTAACTATGGCTACACCTTC.

The chain employs TRBV19 and TRBJ1-1; D is perhaps TRBD1 (5 bases). CDR3 size: 14 residues. V gave up 3 bases and J gave up 8 bases, with 16 bases separating them. The germline gives CDR1 LNHDA, CDR2 SQIVND (reference sequence). The CDR3 sequence is CASSIAFGGQEAFF. DNA for the CDR3: TGTGCCAGTAGTATCGCGTTCGGGGGTCAGGAAGCTTTCTTT.

The gene calls are TRBV11-2 and TRBJ2-2; D perhaps matches TRBD1 (6 bases). The CDR3 loop spans 17 amino acids. Germline lookup yields CDR1 SGHAT and CDR2 FQNNGV. The germline V and J ends were trimmed by 7 bases and 4 bases, with 22 bases remaining between them. CDR3 sequence: CASTTLGRGRGTGELFF. DNA of the CDR3: TGTGCCAGCACCACTCTGGGTCGGGGCAGGGGCACCGGGGAGCTGTTTTTT.

The genes are TRBV2 and TRBJ1-2; no firm D call. The CDR3 runs 14 residues. Per the germline V gene, CDR1 is SNHLY and CDR2 is FYNNEI. V was cut by 1 base and J by 4 bases, with 10 bases left in between. CDR3 nucleotide sequence: TGTGCCAGCAGTGAAGAGGAGGGTGCCTATGGCTACACCTTC. Translated, it gives CASSEEEGAYGYTF.

V gene TRBV5-5 combines with J gene TRBJ1-4; a weak D match, TRBD1 (5 bases). This CDR3 has 15 amino acids. From germline, CDR1 is SGHKS and CDR2 YYEKEE (reference sequence). V was cut by 0 bases and J by 8 bases, with 14 bases left in between. This chain's CDR3 is CASSLARGVEEKLFF. CDR3 coding DNA: TGTGCCAGCAGCTTGGCCCGGGGGGTAGAGGAAAAACTGTTTTTT. The complete variable domain, with remaining parts taken from reference TRBV5-5 and TRBJ1-4, reads DAGVTQSPTHLIKTRGQQVTLRCSPISGHKSVSWYQQVLGQGPQFIFQYYEKEERGRGNFPDRFSARQFPNYSSELNVNALLLGDSALYLCASSLARGVEEKLFFGSGTQLSVL.

The CDR3 is CASSQRQGSTEAFF. The CDR3 DNA follows: TGTGCCAGCAGCCAAAGGCAGGGGAGCACTGAAGCTTTCTTT. The rearrangement links TRBV3-1 (or the pseudogene TRBV3-2) to TRBJ1-1; maybe TRBD1 (6 bases). The CDR3 totals 14 residues. The V end lost 2 bases, the J end lost 4 bases, and 11 bases lay between the germline ends. Germline-derived CDR1 and CDR2 are LGHDT and YNNKEL (reference sequence).

The rearrangement joins TRBV28 to TRBJ2-5, with a weak D call TRBD2 (6 bases). Trimming left V 7 bases short and J 4 bases short, with 16 bases between. CDR1 and CDR2 from the germline V gene are MDHEN and SYDVKM. CDR3 length: 14 amino acids. Here the CDR3 reads CASTRGSRGETQYF. The DNA for the CDR3 is TGTGCCAGCACCCGGGGGTCTAGGGGAGAGACCCAGTACTTC.

The rearrangement uses TRBV5-4 and TRBJ2-5, with 14 bases lining up with TRBD2. The CDR3 is made up of 17 amino acids. Losses at the gene ends were 4 bases for V and 4 bases for J; bases not matched to a gene: 9. The germline CDR1 and CDR2 sequences are SGHNT and YYREEE (reference sequence). CDR3 sequence reads: CASSPGLAGGRGETQYF. The DNA for the CDR3 is TGTGCCAGCAGCCCCGGACTAGCGGGGGGCCGGGGAGAGACCCAGTACTTC.

V and J are TRBV2 and TRBJ2-7; possibly TRBD1 for D (6 bases). Trimming removed 10 bases from V and 3 bases from J, with 13 bases in between. This CDR3 comprises 12 residues. In germline, CDR1 is SNHLY, CDR2 FYNNEI. CDR3 region: CATHTDSYEQYF. The CDR3 region has the DNA TGTGCCACCCACACGGACAGCTACGAGCAGTACTTC.

The sample holds many counts of this clone. The J gene is TRBJ2-7, the V gene TRBV7-8; a weak D match, TRBD1 (5 bases). From germline, CDR1 is SGHVS and CDR2 FQNEAQ. V was trimmed by 1 base and J by 3 bases, leaving 7 bases between them. The CDR3 contains 13 residues. CDR3 amino acids: CASSLGTNYEQYF. For the CDR3, the DNA is TGTGCCAGCAGCTTAGGGACAAACTACGAGCAGTACTTC.

The J gene is TRBJ2-1, the V gene TRBV19; no firm D call. The CDR3 runs to 13 residues. From germline, CDR1 is LNHDA and CDR2 SQIVND (reference sequence). V lost 4 bases and J 6 bases, leaving 10 bases between the germline ends. The CDR3 region is CASSKTNGNEQFF. The CDR3 coding sequence is TGTGCCAGTAGTAAAACTAACGGCAATGAGCAGTTCTTC.

The rearrangement uses TRBV30 and TRBJ2-2; D is possibly TRBD1 (6 bases). V was cut by 2 bases and J by 4 bases, with 11 bases left in between. Germline V gives CDR1 GTSNPN, CDR2 SVGIG (reference sequence). This CDR3 spans 14 amino acids. The CDR3 is CAWSPNRVTGELFF. CDR3 DNA: TGTGCCTGGAGTCCGAACAGGGTCACCGGGGAGCTGTTTTTT.

This clone was detected a few times. The V call is TRBV7-2, the J call TRBJ2-1; D might be TRBD1 (6 bases). Trimming left V 5 bases short and J 7 bases short, with 12 bases between. Germline CDR1 and CDR2: SGHTA and FQGNSA. The CDR3 loop spans 13 amino acids. The CDR3 DNA is TGTGCCAGCAGCCTTCAGGGGTGGAATGAGCAGTTCTTC. This translates into CASSLQGWNEQFF.

This sequence joins TRBV19 and TRBJ2-1; 8 nucleotides agree with TRBD2. The CDR3 length is 15 residues. V lost 4 bases to trimming and J lost 4 bases; unmatched junction nucleotides: 6. Germline CDR1 reads LNHDA; CDR2 reads SQIVND (reference sequence). The CDR3 region is CASSKSGGHYNEQFF. The CDR3 bases are TGTGCCAGTAGTAAGTCGGGGGGGCATTACAATGAGCAGTTCTTC. The full variable domain, with the rest looked up from reference TRBV19 and TRBJ2-1, is DGGITQSPKYLFRKEGQNVTLSCEQNLNHDAMYWYRQDPGQGLRLIYYSQIVNDFQKGDIAEGYSVSREKKESFPLTVTSAQKNPTAFYLCASSKSGGHYNEQFFGPGTRLTVL.

This chain connects TRBV25-1 to TRBJ1-1, with TRBD1 as a possible D gene (6 bases). This CDR3 region has 14 residues. Trimming stripped 5 bases from V and 4 bases from J, with 14 bases between. Germline CDR1 and CDR2: MGHDK and SYGVNS. The CDR3 nucleotides read TGTGCCAGCAGTCCCCAGGGGAGGGGCACTGAAGCTTTCTTT. Translation: CASSPQGRGTEAFF.

This sequence joins TRBV7-9 and TRBJ2-3, with 10 positions matching TRBD2. Germline-derived CDR1 and CDR2 are SEHNR and FQNEAQ (reference sequence). The CDR3 runs to 17 residues. Losses at the gene ends were 1 base for V and 3 bases for J; bases not matched to a gene: 7. The CDR3 region has the DNA TGTGCCAGCAGCTTAGGTGCAGCGGGGGGGCCGACAGATACGCAGTATTTT. Its protein is CASSLGAAGGPTDTQYF. Filled out from reference TRBV7-9 and TRBJ2-3, the complete variable domain reads DTGVSQNPRHKITKRGQNVTFRCDPISEHNRLYWYRQTLGQGPEFLTYFQNEAQLEKSRLLSDRFSAERPKGSFSTLEIQRTEQGDSAMYLCASSLGAAGGPTDTQYFGPGTRLTVL.